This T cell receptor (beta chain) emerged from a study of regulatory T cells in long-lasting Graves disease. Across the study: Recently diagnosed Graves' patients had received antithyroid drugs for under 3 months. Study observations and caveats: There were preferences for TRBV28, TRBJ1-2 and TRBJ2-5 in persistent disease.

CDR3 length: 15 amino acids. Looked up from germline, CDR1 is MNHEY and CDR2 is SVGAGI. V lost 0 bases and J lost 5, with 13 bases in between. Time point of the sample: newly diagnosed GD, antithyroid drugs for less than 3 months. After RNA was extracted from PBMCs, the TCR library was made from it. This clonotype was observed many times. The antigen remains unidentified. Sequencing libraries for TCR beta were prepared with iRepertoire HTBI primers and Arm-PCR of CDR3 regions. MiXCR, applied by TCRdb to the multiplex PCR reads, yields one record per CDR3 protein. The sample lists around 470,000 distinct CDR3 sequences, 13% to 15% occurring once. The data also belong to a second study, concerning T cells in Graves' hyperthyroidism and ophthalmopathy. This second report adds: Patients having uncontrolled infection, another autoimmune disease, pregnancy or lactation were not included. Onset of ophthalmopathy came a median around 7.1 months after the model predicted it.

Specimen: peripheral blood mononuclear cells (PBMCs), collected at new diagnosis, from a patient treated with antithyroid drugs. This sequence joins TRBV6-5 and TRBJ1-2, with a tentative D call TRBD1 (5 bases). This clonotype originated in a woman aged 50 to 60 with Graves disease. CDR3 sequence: CASSYSTAGLYGYTF. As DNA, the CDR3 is TGTGCCAGCAGTTACTCGACTGCAGGGCTATATGGCTACACCTTC.